These 27 T cell receptor beta chains were all obtained from the same sample, sequenced in a study of blood T cell repertoires in COVID-19. TCRdb keeps only in-frame clones here, not all; method: immunoSEQ multiplex PCR. This sample yields over 100,000 clones, of which 70% to 85% are seen a single time; about 4.2% belongs to the top ten. Sequencing used peripheral blood. These receptors were obtained from a woman in her 70s with acute or convalescent COVID-19.

This chain connects TRBV7-2 to TRBJ2-7; possible D gene TRBD1, 5 bases. Germline V gives CDR1 SGHTA, CDR2 FQGNSA. The germline V and J ends were trimmed by 1 base and 1 base, with 11 bases remaining between them. CDR3 size: 15 residues. CDR3 sequence: CASSLGPGLSYEQYV. CDR3 in DNA: TGTGCCAGCAGCTTAGGGCCAGGGCTTTCCTACGAGCAGTACGTC.

The V call is TRBV4-2, the J call TRBJ2-2; 8 nucleotides align to TRBD2. The CDR3 runs 16 residues. The germline V gene encodes CDR1 LGHNA and CDR2 YNFKEQ. V shed 4 bases, J shed 4 bases, and the junction held 8 bases outside the gene matches. DNA for the CDR3: TGTGCCAGCAGCCCATTCAGCCGGGGGGGCACCGGGGAGCTGTTTTTT. Protein sequence: CASSPFSRGGTGELFF.

This rearrangement joins TRBV5-4 to TRBJ1-1; no clear D. Germline V CDR1 and CDR2: SGHNT, YYREEE (reference sequence). Trimming took off 4 bases at V and 0 bases at J, with 16 bases between the two ends. This CDR3 has 16 residues. The CDR3 sequence is CASSPRERDLNTEAFF. The CDR3 DNA is TGTGCCAGCAGCCCCCGGGAGAGGGATTTGAACACTGAAGCTTTCTTT.

This clone occurred a few times. The CDR3 region has the DNA TGTGCCACCCGACAGGCCCTGTATTTGAACACTGAAGCTTTCTTT. It yields the protein CATRQALYLNTEAFF. The chain combines TRBV13 with TRBJ1-1; D may be TRBD1 (6 bases). Per germline, CDR1 PRHDT and CDR2 FYEKMQ (reference sequence). V lost 10 bases and J lost 0, with 18 bases in between. The length of the CDR3 is 15 residues.

The chain has TRBV4-1 and TRBJ1-1; TRBD1 agrees at 8 bases. V dropped 4 bases and J dropped 5; count of bases not matched to a gene: 18. The CDR3 is 18 amino acids. The germline V gene encodes CDR1 MGHRA and CDR2 YSYEKL. The CDR3 here is CASSLPGRAGGAGTEAFF. The CDR3 DNA follows: TGCGCCAGCAGCCTCCCTGGGAGGGCAGGGGGCGCGGGAACTGAAGCTTTCTTT.

The chain combines TRBV9 with TRBJ2-2, with D maybe TRBD1 (5 bases). Deletions cut 4 bases from V and 4 bases from J, with 17 bases between. The CDR3 covers 16 residues. Germline lookup yields CDR1 SGDLS and CDR2 YYNGEE. In DNA form, the CDR3 reads TGTGCCAGCAGCCGAGCGATACAGGAGATCACCGGGGAGCTGTTTTTT. It is translated as CASSRAIQEITGELFF.

J is TRBJ1-5 and V is TRBV30, with D perhaps TRBD1 (6 bases). The CDR3 loop spans 11 amino acids. Germline V gene lookup returns CDR1 GTSNPN and CDR2 SVGIG (reference sequence). V shed 6 bases and J shed 15 bases, with 18 bases lying between them. The CDR3 protein is CACRARGITHF. The CDR3 bases are TGTGCCTGCCGGGCCAGGGGCATCACGCATTTT.

The V call is TRBV11-1, the J call TRBJ2-3; D is possibly TRBD2 (6 bases). CDR1 SGHAT and CDR2 FQDESV come from the germline V gene (reference sequence). The V gene lost 1 base and the J gene lost 3 bases, with 14 bases spanning the gap. The CDR3 runs 16 residues. CDR3 nucleotides: TGTGCCAGCAGCTTAGAGGGCGGGGTTGGGACAGATACGCAGTATTTT. Translated, it gives CASSLEGGVGTDTQYF.

Of note for this clone: Other DNA sequences in the same sample also yield this CDR3. The chain links TRBV14 to TRBJ1-2; possible D gene TRBD1, 5 bases. Germline assignment: CDR1 SGHDN and CDR2 FVKESK. Trimming took 0 bases from V and 7 from J, leaving 9 bases between them. The CDR3 is made up of 13 amino acids. The CDR3 bases are TGTGCCAGCAGCCAAGATCGGGGGGGTGGCTACACCTTC. Its translation: CASSQDRGGGYTF.

The V and J genes are TRBV2 and TRBJ1-5; 8 nucleotides align to TRBD1. V trimming: 5 bases; J trimming: 6 bases; junction bases outside the gene matches: 9. The length of the CDR3 is 15 residues. Germline V CDR1 and CDR2: SNHLY, FYNNEI. CDR3 coding DNA: TGTGCCAGCAGTTCGGACAGGGTCGGTTTTCAGCCCCAGCATTTT. Translation: CASSSDRVGFQPQHF.

The gene calls are TRBV3-1 (or the pseudogene TRBV3-2) and TRBJ2-5; 7 nucleotides agree with TRBD1. This CDR3 is 15 amino acids long. In germline, CDR1 is LGHDT, CDR2 YNNKEL (reference sequence). Trimming took 2 bases from V and 2 from J; bases not matched to a gene: 5. This chain's CDR3 is CASSQPGQLQETQYF. CDR3 DNA: TGTGCCAGCAGCCAACCGGGACAGCTTCAAGAGACCCAGTACTTC.

The chain uses TRBV7-9 and TRBJ2-1; TRBD2 matches at 13 bases. Germline V lookup: CDR1 SEHNR, CDR2 FQNEAQ (reference sequence). The length of the CDR3 is 20 residues. J gave up 0 bases and V 5 bases, and 13 bases lay outside the gene matches. This CDR3 reads CASSKLLTSGGTSSYNEQFF. The CDR3 DNA reads as TGTGCCAGCAGCAAACTTCTGACTAGCGGGGGGACGAGCTCCTACAATGAGCAGTTCTTC.

V is TRBV19 and J is TRBJ1-2, with TRBD1 as a possible D gene (5 bases). The CDR3 spans 13 residues. Per the germline V gene, CDR1 is LNHDA and CDR2 is SQIVND (reference sequence). Trimming pared 5 bases from V and 4 bases from J, leaving 11 bases between. The CDR3 DNA is TGTGCCAGTAGTCCGCGCAGGGCCTATGGCTACACCTTC. Amino acids: CASSPRRAYGYTF. The full variable domain, its missing parts supplied by reference TRBV19 and TRBJ1-2, is DGGITQSPKYLFRKEGQNVTLSCEQNLNHDAMYWYRQDPGQGLRLIYYSQIVNDFQKGDIAEGYSVSREKKESFPLTVTSAQKNPTAFYLCASSPRRAYGYTFGSGTRLTVV.

The chain is built from TRBV4-3 and TRBJ1-5, with unresolved D. Germline lookup yields CDR1 LGHNA and CDR2 YSLEER. V shed 1 base and J shed 6 bases, with 13 bases lying between them. The CDR3 has 15 amino acids. This chain's CDR3 is CASSQVLGGSQPQHF. In DNA, the CDR3 is TGCGCCAGCAGCCAAGTGTTGGGAGGGAGTCAGCCCCAGCATTTT.

CDR3 residues: CASSTGQGARVAFF. As DNA, the CDR3 is TGTGCCAGTAGTACTGGACAGGGGGCGCGAGTAGCTTTCTTT. The chain uses TRBV19 and TRBJ1-1; TRBD1 aligns across 11 bases. Trimming took 4 bases from V and 10 from J; bases not matched to a gene: 8. The CDR3 is 14 amino acids. Per germline, CDR1 LNHDA and CDR2 SQIVND (reference sequence).

This chain connects TRBV6-6 to TRBJ1-1; D possibly corresponds to TRBD1 (6 bases). V was trimmed by 5 bases and J by 0 bases, leaving 13 bases between them. Germline values: CDR1 MNHNY, CDR2 SVGAGI (reference sequence). The CDR3 contains 15 residues. The CDR3 loop is CASSVDRVMNTEAFF. Written as DNA, the CDR3 is TGTGCCAGCAGTGTGGACAGAGTTATGAACACTGAAGCTTTCTTT.

This clone was detected a few times. V is TRBV18 and J is TRBJ1-1; D possibly corresponds to TRBD1 (5 bases). The V end was cut by 2 bases, the J end by 3 bases, with 13 bases between. Germline-derived CDR1 and CDR2 are KGHSH and LQKENI. This CDR3 region has 15 residues. CDR3 nucleotide sequence: TGTGCCAGCTCACCAGCATTGACAGTAGACACTGAAGCTTTCTTT. This gives the protein CASSPALTVDTEAFF. Full variable domain (remainder filled in from reference TRBV18 and TRBJ1-1): NAGVMQNPRHLVRRRGQEARLRCSPMKGHSHVYWYRQLPEEGLKFMVYLQKENIIDESGMPKERFSAEFPKEGPSILRIQQVVRGDSAAYFCASSPALTVDTEAFFGQGTRLTVV.

CDR3 nucleotides: TGCAGCGTCCGGGACAGGGGCCGAGTAGCTGAAGCTTTCTTT. Amino acids: CSVRDRGRVAEAFF. V gene TRBV29-1 combines with J gene TRBJ1-1, with TRBD1 matching 10 bases. The germline V gene encodes CDR1 SQVTM and CDR2 ANQGSEA. This CDR3 comprises 14 residues. The ends lost 6 bases at V and 6 bases at J; junction bases unmatched: 10.

The chain employs TRBV9 and TRBJ2-7; 9 nucleotides match TRBD2. The germline V gene encodes CDR1 SGDLS and CDR2 YYNGEE. The J segment lost 4 bases and the V segment lost 4 bases, leaving 9 bases of the junction unmatched. The CDR3 extends over 15 amino acids. Here the CDR3 DNA reads TGTGCCAGCAGCCAAGGACCGGGACTAGCATACGAGCAGTACTTC. This sequence encodes CASSQGPGLAYEQYF.

This clone was seen only once. The CDR3, as DNA: TGCAGCGTTTTGGTCGGAAGGGGACAGCCCCAGCATTTT. Its protein is CSVLVGRGQPQHF. The chain combines TRBV29-1 with TRBJ1-5; tentative D call: TRBD1 (5 bases). V was cut by 5 bases and J by 7 bases, with 15 bases left in between. The CDR3 is made up of 13 amino acids. Germline lookup yields CDR1 SQVTM and CDR2 ANQGSEA.

In its sample, this clone was seen once. The chain carries TRBV6-4 and TRBJ2-1, with 10 bases aligning to TRBD2. CDR1 MRHNA and CDR2 SNTAGT come from the germline V gene. This CDR3 has 16 amino acids. V shed 0 bases, J shed 6 bases, and the junction held 5 bases outside the gene matches. The CDR3 DNA follows: TGTGCCAGCAGTGACTCTCTAGCGGGGGATACCAATGAGCAGTTCTTC. It translates to CASSDSLAGDTNEQFF.

V is TRBV5-1 and J is TRBJ1-4; D call uncertain. The CDR3 extends over 15 amino acids. The germline CDR1 and CDR2 sequences are SGHRS and YFSETQ. The V end lost 0 bases, the J end lost 8 bases, and 14 bases lay between the germline ends. CDR3 in DNA: TGCGCCAGCAGCTTGGTCGGTAAGGAGTTGGAAAAACTGTTTTTT. Encoded protein: CASSLVGKELEKLFF.

The rearrangement uses TRBV6-5 and TRBJ1-3; the D is unclear. The CDR3 has 16 residues. Germline loops: CDR1 MNHEY, CDR2 SVGAGI. V was trimmed by 0 bases and J by 2 bases, leaving 11 bases between them. CDR3 protein: CASSYSASSTGNTIYF. DNA of the CDR3: TGTGCCAGCAGTTACTCGGCCAGTTCCACTGGAAACACCATATATTTT.

This clone was recorded a few times. The chain employs TRBV28 and TRBJ1-6; D not resolved. Germline assignment: CDR1 MDHEN and CDR2 SYDVKM. The V and J ends lost 10 bases and 7 bases respectively, with 14 bases between them. The CDR3 length is 13 residues. The CDR3 reads CATLRRNNSPLHF. The CDR3 DNA sequence: TGTGCCACCCTACGGCGGAACAATTCACCCCTCCACTTT.

V and J are TRBV19 and TRBJ2-1; 10 bases line up with TRBD1. Trimming at V came to 5 bases and at J to 10 bases, leaving 11 bases not matched to a gene. Germline V CDR1 and CDR2: LNHDA, SQIVND (reference sequence). CDR3 length equals 15 residues. The CDR3: CASSHQDRGGEEQFF. CDR3 nucleotide sequence: TGTGCCAGTAGTCACCAGGACAGGGGGGGGGAGGAGCAGTTCTTC.

V gene TRBV4-3 combines with J gene TRBJ1-1; D is undetermined. CDR3 length equals 15 residues. CDR1 and CDR2 (germline): LGHNA, YSLEER. Trimming pared 1 base from V and 0 bases from J, leaving 9 bases between. The CDR3: CASSQGRGLNTEAFF. The CDR3 nucleotides read TGCGCCAGCAGCCAAGGGAGAGGTCTGAACACTGAAGCTTTCTTT.

This chain connects TRBV6-5 to TRBJ2-3; 8 bases fit TRBD2. The CDR3 has 15 amino acids. Germline lookup yields CDR1 MNHEY and CDR2 SVGAGI. J was trimmed by 6 bases and V by 2 bases; bases with no gene match: 7. The CDR3: CASSYTGRGADTQYF. In DNA, the CDR3 is TGTGCCAGCAGTTACACCGGGCGGGGGGCCGATACGCAGTATTTT.